This T cell receptor beta chain was documented in a study of blood T cell repertoires in COVID-19. Study overall: Samples representing acute and convalescent COVID-19 were sourced from the United States, Italy and Spain. T cells, B-cell-depleted T cells, or PBMCs provided the cDNA or gDNA that served as material.

V lost 3 bases, J lost 1 base, and 11 bases stayed unmatched. The germline V gene encodes CDR1 LNHDA and CDR2 SQIVND (reference sequence). The CDR3 is 17 residues long. In the original analysis: Cell counts per sample came from amplifying reference gene primers. Assay: immunoSEQ multiplex PCR; the TCRdb copy retains only in-frame clones and omits some. V, J and clone size derive from that table, while D and trimming were established from the DNA sequence. The sample contains over 200,000 clones, about 88% of which appear only once. The sample was peripheral blood. The sequence was obtained from a man between 60 and 75 years old who had recovered from COVID-19. This chain uses TRBV19 with TRBJ1-2, with 7 positions matching TRBD1. The CDR3 protein is CASSMGTAFTSNYGYTF. The CDR3 DNA follows: TGTGCCAGTAGTATGGGGACAGCATTCACTAGTAACTATGGCTACACCTTC. The whole variable domain, remainder taken from reference TRBV19 and TRBJ1-2, is DGGITQSPKYLFRKEGQNVTLSCEQNLNHDAMYWYRQDPGQGLRLIYYSQIVNDFQKGDIAEGYSVSREKKESFPLTVTSAQKNPTAFYLCASSMGTAFTSNYGYTFGSGTRLTVV.